These 27 T cell receptor beta chains share one sample of origin, sequenced in a study of OX40 agonist ivuxolimab in advanced cancers. The repertoire was sequenced with immunoSEQ multiplex PCR; TCRdb's copy has only in-frame clones and lacks some. This table has approximately 74,000 clones, 90% to 95% appearing once. The material was CD4+ or CD8+ T cells sorted from blood, obtained in a trial of the OX40 agonist ivuxolimab. The receptors come from an adult with an advanced solid tumor such as melanoma, head and neck, liver or kidney cancer.

J is TRBJ1-4 and V is TRBV7-2; no reliable D call. V lost 2 bases, J lost 7 bases, and 8 bases lay in between. From germline, CDR1 is SGHTA and CDR2 FQGNSA. The CDR3 runs 13 residues. The CDR3 region is CASSLFRREKLFF. In nucleotides, the CDR3 is TGTGCCAGCAGCTTATTTCGGCGTGAAAAACTGTTTTTT.

V is TRBV19 and J is TRBJ2-5, with a tentative D call TRBD1 (6 bases). The V end was cut by 3 bases, the J end by 1 base, with 15 bases between. This CDR3 is 16 amino acids long. Germline-derived CDR1 and CDR2 are LNHDA and SQIVND (reference sequence). The DNA of the CDR3 is TGTGCCAGTAGTATGAATGGAGTGGGGGCCCAAGAGACCCAGTACTTC. The encoded protein is CASSMNGVGAQETQYF.

The gene calls are TRBV5-1 and TRBJ2-7; 11 positions agree with TRBD2. The V segment lost 4 bases and the J segment 2 bases; nucleotides outside the gene matches: 5. CDR1 and CDR2 from the germline V gene are SGHRS and YFSETQ. The CDR3 contains 15 residues. CDR3 region: CASSPRGLAAYEQYF. The CDR3 nucleotides read TGCGCCAGCAGCCCGAGGGGACTAGCGGCCTACGAGCAGTACTTC.

V gene TRBV13 combines with J gene TRBJ1-4; no definite D call. V dropped 3 bases and J dropped 8 bases, with 16 bases sitting between them. From germline, CDR1 is PRHDT and CDR2 FYEKMQ (reference sequence). This CDR3 spans 15 amino acids. CDR3 sequence (DNA): TGTGCCAGCAGCTTGGTTTGTAGGGTGAAGGAAAAACTGTTTTTT. The encoded protein is CASSLVCRVKEKLFF.

The genes are TRBV6-6 and TRBJ2-5; 10 nucleotides agree with TRBD1. This CDR3 comprises 16 residues. Germline V CDR1 and CDR2: MNHNY, SVGAGI (reference sequence). V dropped 10 bases and J dropped 2; count of bases not matched to a gene: 13. Here the CDR3 reads CATGTGAVTAQETQYF. CDR3 coding DNA: TGTGCCACCGGGACAGGGGCCGTTACGGCTCAAGAGACCCAGTACTTC.

A single count supports this clone. DNA for the CDR3: TGTGCCAGCAGCTTAGGGTCAGGACAAAACACTGAAGCTTTCTTT. It yields the protein CASSLGSGQNTEAFF. J is TRBJ1-1 and V is TRBV11-1, with D maybe TRBD1 (5 bases). Germline V gives CDR1 SGHAT, CDR2 FQDESV (reference sequence). Trimming took 1 base from V and 2 from J, leaving 11 bases between them. The CDR3 contains 15 residues. The full variable domain, with the rest looked up from reference TRBV11-1 and TRBJ1-1, is EAEVAQSPRYKITEKSQAVAFWCDPISGHATLYWYRQILGQGPELLVQFQDESVVDDSQLPKDRFSAERLKGVDSTLKIQPAELGDSAMYLCASSLGSGQNTEAFFGQGTRLTVV.

This rearrangement joins TRBV5-6 to TRBJ1-5; tentatively, D is TRBD1 (6 bases). V shed 0 bases and J shed 1 base, with 11 bases lying between them. The CDR3 spans 16 residues. Germline V gene lookup returns CDR1 SGHDT and CDR2 YYEEEE. CDR3 bases: TGTGCCAGCAGCTTGGGGTGGGGGGGCAGCAATCAGCCCCAGCATTTT. Translating gives CASSLGWGGSNQPQHF.

The chain combines TRBV4-3 with TRBJ2-3; D is perhaps TRBD2 (6 bases). The germline V gene has CDR1 LGHNA and CDR2 YSLEER. V lost 4 bases to trimming and J lost 1 base, with 12 bases between them. This CDR3 region has 15 residues. The CDR3 sequence is CASSRNLAGTDTQYF. CDR3 bases: TGCGCCAGCAGCCGAAACTTAGCGGGCACAGATACGCAGTATTTT.

This chain uses TRBV5-6 with TRBJ2-2, with TRBD2 matching over 11 bases. The length of the CDR3 is 16 residues. V gave up 4 bases and J gave up 4 bases; unmatched junction bases: 6. Germline V gene data show CDR1 as SGHDT and CDR2 as YYEEEE. In DNA, the CDR3 is TGTGCCAGCAGCCTTAAGGGACTAGCGGTCACCGGGGAGCTGTTTTTT. Translating it yields CASSLKGLAVTGELFF.

This chain links TRBV15 with TRBJ1-2; D call uncertain. Germline values: CDR1 LNHNV, CDR2 YYDKDF (reference sequence). V gave up 0 bases and J gave up 4 bases, with 9 bases separating them. The CDR3 is 14 residues long. This CDR3 reads CATSRDRAGYGYTF. CDR3 bases: TGTGCCACCAGCAGAGATCGGGCAGGCTATGGCTACACCTTC.

The CDR3 here is CASSLAQNQPQHF. CDR3 sequence (DNA): TGTGCCAGCAGTTTGGCGCAGAATCAGCCCCAGCATTTT. This sequence joins TRBV27 and TRBJ1-5; no firm D call. CDR1 and CDR2 (germline): MNHEY, SMNVEV (reference sequence). Trimming took 3 bases from V and 4 from J, leaving 7 bases between them. The CDR3 has 13 amino acids.

Here the CDR3 reads CASSTDGTYGYTF. CDR3 DNA sequence: TGTGCCAGTAGTACGGACGGGACCTATGGCTACACCTTC. The chain has TRBV19 and TRBJ1-2; D perhaps matches TRBD1 (5 bases). V was cut by 4 bases and J by 4 bases, with 10 bases left in between. Germline lookup yields CDR1 LNHDA and CDR2 SQIVND (reference sequence). The CDR3 loop spans 13 amino acids.

The rearrangement joins TRBV11-2 to TRBJ2-7, with a possible D match to TRBD2 (6 bases). Trimming shortened V by 5 bases and J by 3 bases, and 20 bases separated the two germline ends. The germline gives CDR1 SGHAT, CDR2 FQNNGV. The CDR3 sequence is 16 residues long. Here the CDR3 DNA reads TGTGCCAGCAGCACCTGGGGAGGTCCCGGGGACTACGAGCAGTACTTC. Protein: CASSTWGGPGDYEQYF.

This chain links TRBV20-1 with TRBJ2-7; D unresolved. Germline loops: CDR1 DFQATT, CDR2 SNEGSKA (reference sequence). The CDR3 sequence is 11 residues long. Trimming shortened V by 5 bases and J by 1 base, and 6 bases separated the two germline ends. CDR3 DNA sequence: TGCAGTGCTCAACGGTCCTACGAGCAGTACTTC. Translated, it gives CSAQRSYEQYF.

The chain combines TRBV5-1 with TRBJ1-6; 8 nucleotides match TRBD1. The germline V gene encodes CDR1 SGHRS and CDR2 YFSETQ. After removal of 3 bases from V and 5 bases from J, the junction contained 4 bases not matched to a gene. The CDR3 spans 15 residues. Written as DNA, the CDR3 is TGCGCCAGCAGCTCTGGGACAGGAGATAATTCACCCCTCCACTTT. Its translation is CASSSGTGDNSPLHF.

Here the CDR3 reads CAWNPLVNTEAFF. CDR3 bases: TGTGCCTGGAATCCCCTGGTGAACACTGAAGCTTTCTTT. This chain connects TRBV30 to TRBJ1-1; no definite D call. The CDR3 runs 13 residues. Germline-derived CDR1 and CDR2 are GTSNPN and SVGIG (reference sequence). Trimming cost V 4 bases and J 0 bases, with 9 bases left between them. Drawing the rest from reference TRBV30 and TRBJ1-1, the complete variable domain is SQTIHQWPATLVQPVGSPLSLECTVEGTSNPNLYWYRQAAGRGLQLLFYSVGIGQISSEVPQNLSASRPQDRQFILSSKKLLLSDSGFYLCAWNPLVNTEAFFGQGTRLTVV.

The rearrangement links TRBV7-2 to TRBJ2-7; maybe TRBD2 (6 bases). The CDR3 covers 14 residues. V lost 5 bases, J lost 2 bases, and 13 bases lay in between. CDR1 and CDR2 (germline): SGHTA, FQGNSA. The CDR3 here is CASSLNSGTYEQYF. The DNA of the CDR3 is TGTGCCAGCAGCCTAAATAGCGGTACCTACGAGCAGTACTTC.

V is TRBV6-5 and J is TRBJ2-7; 7 bases are shared with TRBD1. V was pared by 6 bases and J by 5 bases, with 10 bases of the junction left unmatched. Germline V CDR1 and CDR2: MNHEY, SVGAGI. This CDR3 contains 14 residues. CDR3 in amino acids: CASRKRQGMDEQYF. The DNA of the CDR3 is TGTGCCAGCAGGAAACGACAGGGTATGGACGAGCAGTACTTC.

The chain combines TRBV19 with TRBJ2-2, with TRBD1 identical over 11 bases. The V segment lost 8 bases and the J segment 1 base; nucleotides outside the gene matches: 9. The CDR3 totals 17 residues. CDR1 and CDR2 from the germline V gene are LNHDA and SQIVND (reference sequence). CDR3 protein: CASAGQGAFWNTGELFF. The DNA of the CDR3 is TGTGCCAGTGCAGGACAGGGGGCATTCTGGAACACCGGGGAGCTGTTTTTT.

This rearrangement joins TRBV21-1 to TRBJ2-1; the D call of TRBD2 is as the table states it, not checked on the DNA. TRBV21-1 is a pseudogene. The CDR3 spans 15 residues. CDR3 region: CASSKTGGPFHEQFF. CDR3 coding DNA: TGTGCCAGCAGCAAAACGGGGGGGCCTTTTCATGAGCAGTTCTTC.

This rearrangement joins TRBV5-1 to TRBJ2-1; D is tentatively TRBD1 or TRBD2 (6 bases each). Trimming shortened V by 4 bases and J by 1 base, and 21 bases separated the two germline ends. CDR1 is SGHRS and CDR2 is YFSETQ in the germline V gene. There are 18 residues in the CDR3. The DNA for the CDR3 is TGCGCCAGCAGCCCCACTACAGGGCCGACTAGATCCTACAATGAGCAGTTCTTC. This codes for CASSPTTGPTRSYNEQFF.

V usage is TRBV28 and J usage is TRBJ2-1; D uncertain. The CDR3 sequence is 11 residues long. With 5 bases removed from V and 3 bases from J, the gap between germline ends came to 2 bases. The V gene's germline CDR1 is MDHEN and CDR2 SYDVKM. The CDR3 DNA follows: TGTGCCAGCAGTGGCTACAATGAGCAGTTCTTC. Protein sequence: CASSGYNEQFF.

This clone was seen once. The rearrangement uses TRBV28 and TRBJ2-3; TRBD2 matches 12 bases. The CDR3 spans 15 residues. V gave up 3 bases and J gave up 6 bases; unmatched junction bases: 4. Germline V gives CDR1 MDHEN, CDR2 SYDVKM. The CDR3: CASSFASGGDDTQYF. The CDR3 coding sequence is TGTGCCAGCAGTTTTGCTAGCGGGGGGGATGATACGCAGTATTTT. Combining the CDR3 with reference TRBV28 and TRBJ2-3 gives the whole variable domain DVKVTQSSRYLVKRTGEKVFLECVQDMDHENMFWYRQDPGLGLRLIYFSYDVKMKEKGDIPEGYSVSREKKERFSLILESASTNQTSMYLCASSFASGGDDTQYFGPGTRLTVL.

J is TRBJ2-1 and V is TRBV15, with D possibly matching TRBD1 (5 bases). The CDR3 has 13 amino acids. Trimming cost V 11 bases and J 0 bases, with 11 bases left between them. Germline V gives CDR1 LNHNV, CDR2 YYDKDF (reference sequence). In DNA form, the CDR3 reads TGTGCCTCGTCCAGGGTCTCCTACAATGAGCAGTTCTTC. Translated, it gives CASSRVSYNEQFF.

This clone was observed a single time. This chain uses TRBV5-1 with TRBJ2-1, with D perhaps matching TRBD1 (6 bases). With 3 bases removed from V and 6 bases from J, the gap between germline ends came to 16 bases. In germline, CDR1 is SGHRS, CDR2 YFSETQ. The CDR3 has 15 residues. CDR3 coding DNA: TGCGCCAGCAGCTGGGGGCCGGGACCAGGCAATGAGCAGTTCTTC. Translating it yields CASSWGPGPGNEQFF.

The chain combines TRBV19 with TRBJ1-1; 9 bases fit TRBD1. This CDR3 is built from 16 residues. Germline V gives CDR1 LNHDA, CDR2 SQIVND (reference sequence). V lost 5 bases, J lost 0 bases, and 7 bases stayed unmatched. The CDR3 is CASSQRQGDLNTEAFF. CDR3 sequence (DNA): TGTGCCAGTAGTCAAAGACAGGGGGATTTGAACACTGAAGCTTTCTTT.

The CDR3, as DNA: TGTGCCAGCAGCCCCGGACCGATTACTGGCTACGAGCAGTACTTC. Its translation is CASSPGPITGYEQYF. The chain combines TRBV5-4 with TRBJ2-7; no clear D gene. The germline gives CDR1 SGHNT, CDR2 YYREEE (reference sequence). V shed 4 bases and J shed 3 bases, with 17 bases lying between them. The CDR3 runs to 15 residues.